A selection of T cell receptor beta chains follows, all from one sample in a study of cytomegalovirus exposure and HLA in healthy donors. Assay used: immunoSEQ multiplex PCR; TCRdb lists only in-frame clones, some missing. Among roughly 68,000 clones listed, roughly 96% were seen once. Sequenced material: PBMCs. Every receptor here comes from a man aged 18 to 30 in good health and CMV-seronegative. CDR3s include the opening cysteine and the closing phenylalanine or tryptophan. The order of the fields is V gene, D gene, CDR3 protein. A D gene is named only where the DNA matches it firmly.

TRBV5-4,.,CASSLDRYSGNTIYF
TRBV6-6,.,CASSYSKEQETQYF
TRBV19,TRBD2,CATGPRLAVTDTQYF
TRBV19,TRBD1,CASSSRTGGSPYGYTF
TRBV7-2,TRBD1,CASSWDSGANTIYF
TRBV27,.,CASSSAQFYEQYF
TRBV25-1,.,CASRQDTEAFF
TRBV6-5,.,CASSYSGGTNEKLFF
TRBV7-9,TRBD1,CASSAGTVKDQPQHF
TRBV4-1,.,CASSQVPGTGELFF
TRBV6-1,TRBD1,CASSRDRGTFYGYTF
TRBV7-8,.,CASSLLGGPNYGYTF
TRBV6-6,.,CASSYGQSNTEAFF
TRBV28,.,CASSLWTGALSGELFF
TRBV19,.,CASSIVENIMRNQPQHF
TRBV28,TRBD1,CASSLGFRLTTGYQPQHF
TRBV19,TRBD1,CASSRDRTNQPQHF
TRBV6-5,.,CASTERGSVKTQYF
TRBV2,.,CASSEGALSTDTQYF